This T cell receptor beta chain was sequenced for a study of cytomegalovirus exposure and HLA in healthy donors. Vbeta (60) and Jbeta (13) primers were used in the PCR. Clones were read by immunoSEQ multiplex PCR, and TCRdb kept only the in-frame ones, dropping some. The sample has about 160,000 clones; roughly three quarters are singletons. In its sample, this clone was seen once. Trimming took off 0 bases at V and 5 bases at J, with 20 bases between the two ends. Germline lookup yields CDR1 SGHRS and CDR2 YFSETQ. The CDR3 contains 17 residues. The TCR sequence derives from a human donor in good health. This chain joins TRBV5-1 and TRBJ1-1; the D is unclear. The sequencing input was PBMCs. In DNA form, the CDR3 reads TGCGCCAGCAGCTTGGCCGAAGCCCCGCCGGGATTAACTGAAGCTTTCTTT. Its translation: CASSLAEAPPGLTEAFF. The full variable domain, its missing parts supplied by reference TRBV5-1 and TRBJ1-1, is KAGVTQTPRYLIKTRGQQVTLSCSPISGHRSVSWYQQTPGQGLQFLFEYFSETQRNKGNFPGRFSGRQFSNSRSEMNVSTLELGDSALYLCASSLAEAPPGLTEAFFGQGTRLTVV.